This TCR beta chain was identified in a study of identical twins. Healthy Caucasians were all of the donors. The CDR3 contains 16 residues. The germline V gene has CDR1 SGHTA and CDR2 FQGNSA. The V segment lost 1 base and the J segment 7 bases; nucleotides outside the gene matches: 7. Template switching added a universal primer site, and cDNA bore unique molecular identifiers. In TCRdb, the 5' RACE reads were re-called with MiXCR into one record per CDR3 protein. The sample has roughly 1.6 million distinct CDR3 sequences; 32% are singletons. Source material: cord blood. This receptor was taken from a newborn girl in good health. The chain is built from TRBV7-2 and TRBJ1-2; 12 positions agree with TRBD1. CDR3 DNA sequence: TGTGCCAGCAGCTTAGTGTTCGGGACAGGGGGCTTTGGCTACACCTTC. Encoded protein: CASSLVFGTGGFGYTF.